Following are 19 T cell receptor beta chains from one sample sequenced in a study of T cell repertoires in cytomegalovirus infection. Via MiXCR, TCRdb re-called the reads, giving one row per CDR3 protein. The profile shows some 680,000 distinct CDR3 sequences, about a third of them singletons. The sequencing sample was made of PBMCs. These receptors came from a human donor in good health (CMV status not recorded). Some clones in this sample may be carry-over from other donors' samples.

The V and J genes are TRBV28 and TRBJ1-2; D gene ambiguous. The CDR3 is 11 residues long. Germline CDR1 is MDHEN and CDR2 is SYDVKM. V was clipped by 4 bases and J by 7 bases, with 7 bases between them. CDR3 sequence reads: CASSYDFGYTF. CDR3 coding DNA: TGTGCCAGCAGTTACGATTTTGGCTACACCTTC.

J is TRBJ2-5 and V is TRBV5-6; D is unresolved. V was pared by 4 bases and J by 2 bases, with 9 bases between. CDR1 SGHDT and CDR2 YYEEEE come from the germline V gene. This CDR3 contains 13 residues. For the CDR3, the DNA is TGTGCCAGCAGCACGACGGAGCAAGAGACCCAGTACTTC. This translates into CASSTTEQETQYF.

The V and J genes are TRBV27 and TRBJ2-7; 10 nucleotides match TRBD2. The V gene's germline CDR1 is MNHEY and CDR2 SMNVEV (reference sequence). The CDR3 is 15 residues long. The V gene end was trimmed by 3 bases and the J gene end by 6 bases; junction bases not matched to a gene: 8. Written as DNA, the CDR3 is TGTGCCAGCAGTTTCTTGTCTAGCGGGAGATCCGAGCAGTACTTC. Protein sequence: CASSFLSSGRSEQYF.

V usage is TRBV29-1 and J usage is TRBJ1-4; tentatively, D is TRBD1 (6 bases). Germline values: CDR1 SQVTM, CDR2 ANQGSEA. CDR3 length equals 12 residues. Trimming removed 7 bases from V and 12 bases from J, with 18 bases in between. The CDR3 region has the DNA TGCAGCGCCTGGACCGGGTCAGGGGAACTGTTTTTT. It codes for CSAWTGSGELFF.

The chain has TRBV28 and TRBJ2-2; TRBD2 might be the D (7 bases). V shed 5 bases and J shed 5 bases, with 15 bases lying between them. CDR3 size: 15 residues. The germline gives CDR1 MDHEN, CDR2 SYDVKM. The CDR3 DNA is TGTGCCAGCAGTGAGAGGGGGGGCGCGACCGGGGAGCTGTTTTTT. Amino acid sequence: CASSERGGATGELFF.

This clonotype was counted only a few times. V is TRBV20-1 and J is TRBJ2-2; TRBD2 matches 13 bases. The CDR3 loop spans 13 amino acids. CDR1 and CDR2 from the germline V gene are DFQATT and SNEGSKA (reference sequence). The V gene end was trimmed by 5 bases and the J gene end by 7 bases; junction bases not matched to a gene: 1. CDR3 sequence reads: CSAWTSGGGELFF. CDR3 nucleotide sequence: TGCAGTGCTTGGACTAGCGGGGGCGGGGAGCTGTTTTTT.

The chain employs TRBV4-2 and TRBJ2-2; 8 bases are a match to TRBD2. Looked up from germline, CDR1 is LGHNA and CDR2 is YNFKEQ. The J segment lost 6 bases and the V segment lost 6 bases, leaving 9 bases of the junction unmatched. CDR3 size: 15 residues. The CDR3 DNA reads TGTGCCAGCAGTTACCGGGGGGGCTCTTCCGGGGAGCTGTTTTTT. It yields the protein CASSYRGGSSGELFF.

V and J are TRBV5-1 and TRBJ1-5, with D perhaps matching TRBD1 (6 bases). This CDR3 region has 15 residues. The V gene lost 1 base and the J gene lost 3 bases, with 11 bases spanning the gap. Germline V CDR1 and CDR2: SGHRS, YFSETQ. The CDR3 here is CASSLSTGPNQPQHF. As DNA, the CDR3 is TGCGCCAGCAGCTTGTCTACAGGGCCCAATCAGCCCCAGCATTTT.

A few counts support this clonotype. The CDR3 loop is CASTPGTGTNYGYTF. CDR3 sequence (DNA): TGTGCCAGTACCCCCGGGACTGGAACTAACTATGGCTACACCTTC. The chain is built from TRBV19 and TRBJ1-2; TRBD1 might be the D (5 bases). Per germline, CDR1 LNHDA and CDR2 SQIVND (reference sequence). This CDR3 spans 15 amino acids. V dropped 7 bases and J dropped 0 bases, with 15 bases sitting between them.

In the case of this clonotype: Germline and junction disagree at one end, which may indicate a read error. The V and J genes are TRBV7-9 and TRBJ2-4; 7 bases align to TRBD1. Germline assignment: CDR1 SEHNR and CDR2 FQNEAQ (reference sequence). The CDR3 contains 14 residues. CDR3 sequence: CASSLPGQKNIKYF. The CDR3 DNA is TGTGCCAGCAGCTTACCGGGACAGAAAAACATTAAGTACTTC. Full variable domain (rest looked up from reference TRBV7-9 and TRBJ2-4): DTGVSQNPRHKITKRGQNVTFRCDPISEHNRLYWYRQTLGQGPEFLTYFQNEAQLEKSRLLSDRFSAERPKGSFSTLEIQRTEQGDSAMYLCASSLPGQKNIKYFGAGTRLSVL.

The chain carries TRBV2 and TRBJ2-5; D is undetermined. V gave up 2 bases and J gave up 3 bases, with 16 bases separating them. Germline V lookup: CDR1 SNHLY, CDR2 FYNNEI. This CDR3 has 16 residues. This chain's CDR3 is CASSELDGRIKETQYF. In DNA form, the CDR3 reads TGTGCCAGCAGTGAATTGGATGGTCGGATTAAAGAGACCCAGTACTTC.

The CDR3 DNA follows: TGTGCCACCAGTGAGGGGCGGTGGAACATTCAGTACTTC. Protein: CATSEGRWNIQYF. The V gene is TRBV24-1, the J gene TRBJ2-4; TRBD1 is a possible D gene (5 bases). This CDR3 region has 13 residues. Germline-derived CDR1 and CDR2 are KGHDR and SFDVKD. The V end was cut by 4 bases, the J end by 7 bases, with 10 bases between.

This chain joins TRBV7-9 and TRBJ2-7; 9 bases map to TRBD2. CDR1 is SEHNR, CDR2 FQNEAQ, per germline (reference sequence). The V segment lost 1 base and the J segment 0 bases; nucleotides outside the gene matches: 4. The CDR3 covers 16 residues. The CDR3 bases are TGTGCCAGCAGCTTAGGGGTTAGCGGGAGCTCCTACGAGCAGTACTTC. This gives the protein CASSLGVSGSSYEQYF.

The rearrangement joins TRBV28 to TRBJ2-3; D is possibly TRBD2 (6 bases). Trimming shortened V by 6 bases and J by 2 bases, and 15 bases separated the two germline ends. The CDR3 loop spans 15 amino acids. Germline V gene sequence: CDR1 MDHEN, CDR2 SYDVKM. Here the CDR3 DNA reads TGTGCCAGCAGCCTCCCCGGGGGAACCACAGATACGCAGTATTTT. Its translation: CASSLPGGTTDTQYF.

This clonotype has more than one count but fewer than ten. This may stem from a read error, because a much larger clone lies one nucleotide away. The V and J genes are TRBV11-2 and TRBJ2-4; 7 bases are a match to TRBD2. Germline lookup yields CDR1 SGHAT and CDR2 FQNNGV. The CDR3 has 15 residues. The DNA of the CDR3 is TGTGCCAGCACGTTATCGGCGGGAGCCAAAAACAGTCAGTACTTC. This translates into CASTLSAGAKNSQYF.

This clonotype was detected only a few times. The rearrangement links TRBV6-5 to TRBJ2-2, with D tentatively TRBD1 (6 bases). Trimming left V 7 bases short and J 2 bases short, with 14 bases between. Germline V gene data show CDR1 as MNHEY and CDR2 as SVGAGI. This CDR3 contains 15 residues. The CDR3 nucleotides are TGTGCCAGCACCCAACGACAGGAAAACACCGGGGAGCTGTTTTTT. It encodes CASTQRQENTGELFF.

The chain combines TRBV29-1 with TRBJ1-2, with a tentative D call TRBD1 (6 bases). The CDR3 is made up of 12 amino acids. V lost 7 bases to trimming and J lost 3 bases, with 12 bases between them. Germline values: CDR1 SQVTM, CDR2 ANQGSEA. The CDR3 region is CSGQTGYYGYTF. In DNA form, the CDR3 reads TGCAGCGGACAGACAGGATACTATGGCTACACCTTC.

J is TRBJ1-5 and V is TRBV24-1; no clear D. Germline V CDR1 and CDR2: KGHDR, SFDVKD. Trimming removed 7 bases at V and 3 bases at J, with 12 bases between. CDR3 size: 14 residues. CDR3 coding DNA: TGTGCCACCAGCTCGGAACAGCACAATCAGCCCCAGCATTTT. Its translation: CATSSEQHNQPQHF.

CDR3 amino acids: CASSFYREFMNTEAFF. DNA for the CDR3: TGTGCCAGCAGTTTCTACAGGGAATTCATGAACACTGAAGCTTTCTTT. This chain joins TRBV28 and TRBJ1-1; D is possibly TRBD1 (6 bases). Germline V CDR1 and CDR2: MDHEN, SYDVKM. This CDR3 is built from 16 residues. V lost 3 bases, J lost 0 bases, and 14 bases lay in between.